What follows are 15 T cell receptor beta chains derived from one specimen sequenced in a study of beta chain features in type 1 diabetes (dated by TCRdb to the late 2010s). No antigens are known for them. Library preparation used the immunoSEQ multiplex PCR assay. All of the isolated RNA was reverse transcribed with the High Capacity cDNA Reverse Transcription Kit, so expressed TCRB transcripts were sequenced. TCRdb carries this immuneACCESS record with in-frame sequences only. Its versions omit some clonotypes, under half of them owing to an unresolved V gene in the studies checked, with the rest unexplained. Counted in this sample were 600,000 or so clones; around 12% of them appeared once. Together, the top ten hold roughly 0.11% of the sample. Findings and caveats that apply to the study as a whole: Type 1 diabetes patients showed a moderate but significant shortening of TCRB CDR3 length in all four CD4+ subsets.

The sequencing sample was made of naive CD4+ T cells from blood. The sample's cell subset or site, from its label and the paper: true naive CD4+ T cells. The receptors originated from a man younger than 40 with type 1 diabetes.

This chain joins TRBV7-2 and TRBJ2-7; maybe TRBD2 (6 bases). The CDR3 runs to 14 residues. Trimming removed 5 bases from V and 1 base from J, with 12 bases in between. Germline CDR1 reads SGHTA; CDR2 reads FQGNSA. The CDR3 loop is CASSNPGTSYEQYF. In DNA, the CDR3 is TGTGCCAGCAGCAATCCCGGGACTTCCTACGAGCAGTACTTC. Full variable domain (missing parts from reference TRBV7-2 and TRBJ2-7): GAGVSQSPSNKVTEKGKDVELRCDPISGHTALYWYRQSLGQGLEFLIYFQGNSAPDKSGLPSDRFSAERTGGSVSTLTIQRTQQEDSAVYLCASSNPGTSYEQYFGPGTRLTVT.

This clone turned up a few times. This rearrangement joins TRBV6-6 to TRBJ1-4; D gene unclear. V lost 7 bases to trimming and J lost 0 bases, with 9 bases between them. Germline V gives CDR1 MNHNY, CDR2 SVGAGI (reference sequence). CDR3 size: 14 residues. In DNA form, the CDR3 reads TGTGCCAGCACCCATGGTGCAACTAATGAAAAACTGTTTTTT. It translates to CASTHGATNEKLFF.

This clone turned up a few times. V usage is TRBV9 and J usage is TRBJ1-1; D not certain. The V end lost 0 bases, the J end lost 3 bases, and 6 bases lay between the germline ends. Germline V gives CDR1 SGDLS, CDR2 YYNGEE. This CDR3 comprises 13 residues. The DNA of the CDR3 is TGTGCCAGCAGCGTAGAAGGGTACACTGAAGCTTTCTTT. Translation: CASSVEGYTEAFF. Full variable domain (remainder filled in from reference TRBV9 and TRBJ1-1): DSGVTQTPKHLITATGQRVTLRCSPRSGDLSVYWYQQSLDQGLQFLIQYYNGEERAKGNILERFSAQQFPDLHSELNLSSLELGDSALYFCASSVEGYTEAFFGQGTRLTVV.

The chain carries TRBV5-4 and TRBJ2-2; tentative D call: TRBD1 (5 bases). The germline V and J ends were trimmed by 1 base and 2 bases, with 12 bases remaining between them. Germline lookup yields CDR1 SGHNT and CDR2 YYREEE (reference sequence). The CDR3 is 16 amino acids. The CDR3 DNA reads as TGTGCCAGCAGCTTGCGGACGGACATTAACACCGGGGAGCTGTTTTTT. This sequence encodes CASSLRTDINTGELFF.

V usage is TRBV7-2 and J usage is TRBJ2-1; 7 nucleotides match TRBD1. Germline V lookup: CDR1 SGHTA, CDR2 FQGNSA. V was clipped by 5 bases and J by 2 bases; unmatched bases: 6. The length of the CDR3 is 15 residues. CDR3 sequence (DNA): TGTGCCAGCAGCCCCTTGGGACAGACCTACAATGAGCAGTTCTTC. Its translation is CASSPLGQTYNEQFF.

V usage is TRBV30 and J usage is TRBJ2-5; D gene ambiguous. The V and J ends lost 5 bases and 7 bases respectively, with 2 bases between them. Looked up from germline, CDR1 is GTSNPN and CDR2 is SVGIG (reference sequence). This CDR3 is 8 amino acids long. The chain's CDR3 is CAWGTQYF. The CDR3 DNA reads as TGTGCCTGGGGGACCCAGTACTTC.

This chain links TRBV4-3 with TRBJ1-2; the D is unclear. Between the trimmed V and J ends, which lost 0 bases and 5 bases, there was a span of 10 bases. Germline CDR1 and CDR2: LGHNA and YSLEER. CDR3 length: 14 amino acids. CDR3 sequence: CASSQDTDMYGYTF. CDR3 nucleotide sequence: TGCGCCAGCAGCCAAGATACGGATATGTATGGCTACACCTTC.

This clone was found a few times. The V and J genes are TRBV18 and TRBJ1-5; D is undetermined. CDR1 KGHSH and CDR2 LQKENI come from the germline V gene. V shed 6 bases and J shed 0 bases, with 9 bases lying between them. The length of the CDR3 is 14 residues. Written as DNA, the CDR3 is TGTGCCAGCTCTCGTGCACATAGCAATCAGCCCCAGCATTTT. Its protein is CASSRAHSNQPQHF.

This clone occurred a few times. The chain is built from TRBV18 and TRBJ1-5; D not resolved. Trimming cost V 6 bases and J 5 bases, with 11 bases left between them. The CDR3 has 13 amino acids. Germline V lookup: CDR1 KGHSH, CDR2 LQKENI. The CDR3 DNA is TGTGCCAGCTCCCCCTTATGGGATCAGCCCCAGCATTTT. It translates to CASSPLWDQPQHF.

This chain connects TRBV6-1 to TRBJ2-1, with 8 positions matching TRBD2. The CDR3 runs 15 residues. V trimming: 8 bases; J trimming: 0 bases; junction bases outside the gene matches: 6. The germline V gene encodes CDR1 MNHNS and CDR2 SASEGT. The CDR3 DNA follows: TGTGCCAGCTTGCTAGCGGGCGCCTCCTACAATGAGCAGTTCTTC. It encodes CASLLAGASYNEQFF.

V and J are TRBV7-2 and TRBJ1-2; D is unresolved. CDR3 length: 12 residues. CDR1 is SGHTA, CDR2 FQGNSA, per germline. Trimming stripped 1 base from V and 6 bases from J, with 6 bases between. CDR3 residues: CASSLGRDGYTF. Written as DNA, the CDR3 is TGTGCCAGCAGCTTAGGCCGGGATGGCTACACCTTC.

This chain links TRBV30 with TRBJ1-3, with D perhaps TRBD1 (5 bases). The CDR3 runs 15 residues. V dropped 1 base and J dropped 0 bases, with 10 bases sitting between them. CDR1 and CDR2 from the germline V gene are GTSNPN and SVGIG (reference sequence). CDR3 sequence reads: CAWSGGVVSGNTIYF. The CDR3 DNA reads TGTGCCTGGAGTGGGGGGGTCGTCTCTGGAAACACCATATATTTT. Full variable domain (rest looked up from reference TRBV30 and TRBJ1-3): SQTIHQWPATLVQPVGSPLSLECTVEGTSNPNLYWYRQAAGRGLQLLFYSVGIGQISSEVPQNLSASRPQDRQFILSSKKLLLSDSGFYLCAWSGGVVSGNTIYFGEGSWLTVV.

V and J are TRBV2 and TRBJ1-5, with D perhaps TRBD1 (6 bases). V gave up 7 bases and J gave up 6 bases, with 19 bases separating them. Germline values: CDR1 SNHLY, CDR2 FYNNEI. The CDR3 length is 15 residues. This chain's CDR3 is CASMTGSGPPQPQHF. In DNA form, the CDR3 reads TGTGCCAGCATGACAGGATCCGGGCCCCCTCAGCCCCAGCATTTT.

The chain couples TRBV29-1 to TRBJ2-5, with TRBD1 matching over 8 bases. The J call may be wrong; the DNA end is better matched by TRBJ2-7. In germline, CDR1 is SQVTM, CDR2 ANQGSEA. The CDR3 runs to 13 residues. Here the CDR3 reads CSVELDRGYEQYF. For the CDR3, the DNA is TGCAGCGTAGAGCTCGACAGGGGTTACGAGCAGTACTTC.

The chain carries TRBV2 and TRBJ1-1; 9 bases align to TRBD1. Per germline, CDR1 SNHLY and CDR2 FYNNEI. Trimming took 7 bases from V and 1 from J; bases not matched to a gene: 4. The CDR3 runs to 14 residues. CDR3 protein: CASIGTGTNTEAFF. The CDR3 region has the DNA TGTGCCAGCATTGGGACAGGGACGAACACTGAAGCTTTCTTT.